The present T cell receptor beta chain was sequenced within a study of post-analysis software for immune sequencing data. Sequencing libraries made from TCR beta cDNA carried unique molecular identifiers. Using its own MiXCR run on the PCR reads, TCRdb lists one record per CDR3 protein. The sample consists of approximately 660,000 distinct CDR3 sequences, more than 50% of them appearing once. Whole-study results and caveats: The study found TRBV5-6, TRBV5-1 and TRBV20-1 among a few TRBV segments more frequent in patients than controls. Batch-mates among the samples co-clustered strongly by F measure.

V lost 1 base and J lost 7, with 14 bases in between. This CDR3 is built from 14 residues. Germline V CDR1 and CDR2: DFQATT, SNEGSKA (reference sequence). About this clonotype itself: What it binds is not known.

Material: blood. The clonotype comes from a girl aged 2 to 9 with multiple sclerosis. This sequence joins TRBV20-1 and TRBJ2-1, with D possibly TRBD2 on 6 matching bases. The CDR3 sequence is CSARGDAGRNEQFF. Written as DNA, the CDR3 is TGCAGTGCTAGAGGGGACGCGGGGAGAAATGAGCAGTTCTTC.